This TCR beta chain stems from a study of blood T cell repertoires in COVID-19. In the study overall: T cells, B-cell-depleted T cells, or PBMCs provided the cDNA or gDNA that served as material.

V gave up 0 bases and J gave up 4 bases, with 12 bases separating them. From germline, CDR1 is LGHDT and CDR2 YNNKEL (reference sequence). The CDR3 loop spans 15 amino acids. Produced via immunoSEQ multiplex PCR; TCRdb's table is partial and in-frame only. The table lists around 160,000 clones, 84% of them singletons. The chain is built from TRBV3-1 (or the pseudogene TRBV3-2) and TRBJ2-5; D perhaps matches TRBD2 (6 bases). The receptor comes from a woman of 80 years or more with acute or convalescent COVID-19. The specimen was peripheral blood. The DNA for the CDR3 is TGTGCCAGCAGCCAAGATGTGGGAGCGGGAGAGACCCAGTACTTC. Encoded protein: CASSQDVGAGETQYF.